The T cell receptor beta chain under discussion was sequenced for a study of CD8+ T cells in alopecia areata. Study background: Oral tofacitinib, 5 to 10 mg twice daily, was given in an open-label trial.

This CDR3 has 13 amino acids. Germline loops: CDR1 MNHNY, CDR2 SVGAGI (reference sequence). Trimming left V 1 base short and J 4 bases short, with 7 bases between. For this clone: Its antigen is unknown.

Study results and caveats: There was only one nonresponder, so it was unclear how baseline CD8+ expansion relates to response.

Documented treatment: oral pan-JAK inhibitor, 5-10 mg twice daily. cDNA prepared by RNA extraction and subsequent reverse transcription served as the template for sequencing. Profiling relied on immunoSEQ multiplex PCR, and the TCRdb table lists in-frame clones only, not all of them. The table includes fewer than 100,000 clones, around 71% detected once. The genes are TRBV6-6 and TRBJ2-5; D call uncertain. This TCR was sampled from a human donor with alopecia areata. The sequenced sample was CD8+ T cells sorted from blood, obtained at approximately week 42, from a patient treated with tofacitinib. The CDR3 here is CASSYLDVETQYF. The DNA of the CDR3 is TGTGCCAGCAGTTACTTGGACGTAGAGACCCAGTACTTC.